One and the same sample provided the 23 T cell receptor beta chains below, sequenced in a study of shared clonotypes between healthy human individuals (dated by TCRdb to the early 2020s). Receptors were amplified or captured by the immunoSEQ multiplex PCR assay. TCRdb holds this immuneACCESS table with in-frame rearrangements only. Some clones are missing; in checked studies, unresolved V genes explain under half, and the rest has no known cause. This sample lists about 510,000 clones; approximately 79% were detected once. Of the sample, around 13% is held by the ten largest clones. Material for sequencing was PBMCs. These receptor sequences come from a woman in her forties in good health. Some clones in this sample may be carry-over from other donors' samples.

V usage is TRBV5-4 and J usage is TRBJ2-5; perhaps TRBD1 as D (7 bases). The CDR3 extends over 14 amino acids. Per the germline V gene, CDR1 is SGHNT and CDR2 is YYREEE (reference sequence). V lost 4 bases and J lost 4, with 14 bases in between. This CDR3 is CASSLTGEVETQYF. The CDR3 region has the DNA TGTGCCAGCAGCCTTACAGGGGAGGTAGAGACCCAGTACTTC.

V usage is TRBV5-6 and J usage is TRBJ2-7; TRBD2 is a possible D gene (5 bases). The CDR3 extends over 15 amino acids. Trimming cost V 2 bases and J 0 bases, with 12 bases left between them. Germline V gene lookup returns CDR1 SGHDT and CDR2 YYEEEE. The CDR3 DNA sequence: TGTGCCAGCAGCTTTCGGTCGGGGAGCTCCTACGAGCAGTACTTC. Amino acid sequence: CASSFRSGSSYEQYF.

In DNA form, the CDR3 reads TGTGCCAGCAGCTTAAACAGGGCCAGCTCCTACAATGAGCAGTTCTTC. Amino acids: CASSLNRASSYNEQFF. The chain has TRBV7-3 and TRBJ2-1, with TRBD1 as a possible D gene (6 bases). Trimming left V 1 base short and J 0 bases short, with 10 bases between. Per germline, CDR1 SGHTA and CDR2 FQGTGA. The CDR3 spans 16 residues.

V usage is TRBV18 and J usage is TRBJ2-7; possibly TRBD1 for D (6 bases). V was trimmed by 2 bases and J by 6 bases, leaving 17 bases between them. The CDR3 consists of 15 residues. From germline, CDR1 is KGHSH and CDR2 LQKENI. This chain's CDR3 is CASSPGVGAKFEQYF. CDR3 coding DNA: TGTGCCAGCTCACCAGGAGTGGGGGCGAAATTCGAGCAGTACTTC. Complete variable domain (other parts from reference TRBV18 and TRBJ2-7): NAGVMQNPRHLVRRRGQEARLRCSPMKGHSHVYWYRQLPEEGLKFMVYLQKENIIDESGMPKERFSAEFPKEGPSILRIQQVVRGDSAAYFCASSPGVGAKFEQYFGPGTRLTVT.

This clone was seen a few times. The rearrangement links TRBV11-2 to TRBJ2-3; perhaps TRBD2 as D (6 bases). V lost 5 bases, J lost 5 bases, and 14 bases lay in between. The CDR3 has 14 amino acids. Germline V lookup: CDR1 SGHAT, CDR2 FQNNGV. CDR3 in DNA: TGTGCCAGCAGCCCGGGACTCCGTGTAGATACGCAGTATTTT. Its translation: CASSPGLRVDTQYF.

The chain recombines TRBV11-2 with TRBJ2-7, with D unresolved. Germline CDR1 reads SGHAT; CDR2 reads FQNNGV. Trimming left V 1 base short and J 1 base short, with 8 bases between. This CDR3 contains 14 residues. Here the CDR3 reads CASSLGVSSYEQYF. The DNA for the CDR3 is TGTGCCAGCAGCTTAGGGGTATCATCCTACGAGCAGTACTTC.

This clone has more than one count but fewer than ten. V is TRBV4-2 and J is TRBJ1-5; no firm D call. V lost 5 bases, J lost 0 bases, and 11 bases lay in between. The CDR3 covers 15 residues. Germline V CDR1 and CDR2: LGHNA, YNFKEQ. DNA for the CDR3: TGTGCCAGCAGCTTAGGAGGAGATAGCAATCAGCCCCAGCATTTT. This gives the protein CASSLGGDSNQPQHF.

This clone was seen ten or more times. The same CDR3 is also encoded by other DNA sequences in this sample. CDR3 DNA: TGCGCCAGCAGCCAACGTACGTCGAGCACTGAAGCTTTCTTT. Protein product: CASSQRTSSTEAFF. The chain recombines TRBV4-3 with TRBJ1-1; no firm D call. The CDR3 runs to 14 residues. The V end lost 2 bases, the J end lost 4 bases, and 11 bases lay between the germline ends. The germline V gene encodes CDR1 LGHNA and CDR2 YSLEER.

The rearrangement uses TRBV20-1 and TRBJ2-7; D gene unclear. Trimming cost V 6 bases and J 3 bases, with 6 bases left between them. Germline V lookup: CDR1 DFQATT, CDR2 SNEGSKA (reference sequence). The length of the CDR3 is 10 residues. The CDR3 reads CSAENYEQYF. CDR3 coding DNA: TGCAGTGCCGAAAACTACGAGCAGTACTTC.

The chain joins TRBV4-2 to TRBJ2-2, with 9 bases that match TRBD2. V was pared by 2 bases and J by 4 bases, with 5 bases of the junction left unmatched. This CDR3 spans 16 amino acids. CDR1 is LGHNA, CDR2 YNFKEQ, per germline. The CDR3 sequence: CASSQLSGSGTGELFF. CDR3 sequence (DNA): TGTGCCAGCAGCCAACTTAGCGGGAGTGGCACCGGGGAGCTGTTTTTT.

This chain joins TRBV18 and TRBJ2-5, with D maybe TRBD2 (6 bases). V dropped 2 bases and J dropped 2 bases, with 9 bases sitting between them. Germline CDR1 and CDR2: KGHSH and LQKENI. The CDR3 runs to 14 residues. This chain's CDR3 is CASSPSGRQETQYF. CDR3 DNA: TGTGCCAGCTCACCAAGTGGGAGGCAAGAGACCCAGTACTTC.

V and J are TRBV30 and TRBJ2-1, with TRBD2 identical over 14 bases. In germline, CDR1 is GTSNPN, CDR2 SVGIG (reference sequence). The V gene end was trimmed by 4 bases and the J gene end by 4 bases; junction bases not matched to a gene: 6. CDR3 length: 16 amino acids. The CDR3 region has the DNA TGTGCCTGGATAAAGGGACTAGCGGGAGAGTACAATGAGCAGTTCTTC. Its protein product is CAWIKGLAGEYNEQFF.

This clone was recorded once. V and J are TRBV12-5 and TRBJ2-1; a possible D gene is TRBD1 (5 bases). The length of the CDR3 is 13 residues. V lost 6 bases to trimming and J lost 9 bases, with 15 bases between them. Germline V lookup: CDR1 LGHNT, CDR2 FRNRAP. Here the CDR3 reads CASGLEFQGEQFF. The CDR3 DNA reads as TGTGCTAGTGGACTCGAATTTCAGGGTGAGCAGTTCTTC.

The V gene is TRBV4-1, the J gene TRBJ2-1, with TRBD2 matching 9 bases. After removal of 4 bases from V and 5 bases from J, the junction contained 0 bases not matched to a gene. CDR3 length: 13 residues. Germline CDR1 reads MGHRA; CDR2 reads YSYEKL. The CDR3 loop is CASSPSGNNEQFF. The CDR3 DNA sequence: TGCGCCAGCAGCCCTAGCGGGAACAATGAGCAGTTCTTC.

Details on this clone: Distinct nucleotide sequences in the sample also encode this CDR3. V gene TRBV5-1 combines with J gene TRBJ1-3; D uncertain. Germline V gene lookup returns CDR1 SGHRS and CDR2 YFSETQ. With 5 bases removed from V and 0 bases from J, the gap between germline ends came to 21 bases. The CDR3 contains 18 residues. Here the CDR3 reads CASRLYPRGRYSGNTIYF. The CDR3, as DNA: TGCGCCAGCAGGCTATACCCTAGAGGACGGTACTCTGGAAACACCATATATTTT.

The V and J genes are TRBV6-4 and TRBJ2-2; 7 bases are a match to TRBD2. CDR1 is MRHNA, CDR2 SNTAGT, per germline. The CDR3 spans 16 residues. V shed 6 bases and J 4 bases; nucleotides not matched to a gene: 11. The CDR3 reads CASRPSGTISTGELFF. The CDR3 DNA is TGTGCCAGCAGACCTAGCGGAACAATATCCACCGGGGAGCTGTTTTTT.

Only a few counts were recorded for this clone. This chain joins TRBV5-6 and TRBJ2-2, with 10 bases identical to TRBD1. Germline CDR1 reads SGHDT; CDR2 reads YYEEEE. With 0 bases clipped from V and 5 bases from J, the junction kept 1 base outside the gene matches. The CDR3 length is 15 residues. The CDR3 reads CASSLGQGATGELFF. As DNA, the CDR3 is TGTGCCAGCAGCTTGGGACAGGGGGCAACCGGGGAGCTGTTTTTT.

This chain uses TRBV19 with TRBJ2-1; TRBD2 matches 15 bases. The germline gives CDR1 LNHDA, CDR2 SQIVND (reference sequence). After removal of 8 bases from V and 9 bases from J, the junction contained 8 bases not matched to a gene. CDR3 length equals 15 residues. The chain's CDR3 is CASGGTSGRKVEQFF. The CDR3 DNA reads as TGTGCCAGTGGGGGGACTAGCGGGAGGAAGGTTGAGCAGTTCTTC.

The J gene is TRBJ2-5, the V gene TRBV10-3; 8 bases are shared with TRBD1. The J segment lost 7 bases and the V segment lost 3 bases, leaving 7 bases of the junction unmatched. CDR1 and CDR2 (germline): ENHRY, SYGVKD. The CDR3 extends over 14 amino acids. CDR3 nucleotides: TGTGCCATCAGTGAAGGGACAGGCCCGTCGACCCAGTACTTC. It is translated as CAISEGTGPSTQYF.

The chain is built from TRBV11-2 and TRBJ2-7; 8 bases align to TRBD2. V dropped 5 bases and J dropped 4; count of bases not matched to a gene: 4. Germline lookup yields CDR1 SGHAT and CDR2 FQNNGV. This CDR3 has 13 amino acids. The CDR3 nucleotides read TGTGCCAGCAGCCCCCGGGAGGGGTACGAGCAGTACTTC. Protein: CASSPREGYEQYF.

This chain uses TRBV21-1 with TRBJ2-5; the table's D call, TRBD1, was not checked against the DNA. TRBV21-1 is an annotated pseudogene. There are 16 residues in the CDR3. The DNA for the CDR3 is TGTGCCAGCAGCAATGGGGACAGGGGAGTACAAGAGACCCAGTACTTC. Translated: CASSNGDRGVQETQYF.

The J gene is TRBJ1-2, the V gene TRBV6-1; no clear D. Trimming took 5 bases from V and 0 from J, leaving 4 bases between them. This CDR3 contains 12 residues. Germline lookup yields CDR1 MNHNS and CDR2 SASEGT. CDR3 region: CASSTPNYGYTF. For the CDR3, the DNA is TGTGCCAGCAGTACACCTAACTATGGCTACACCTTC.

V usage is TRBV5-4 and J usage is TRBJ2-2; D is possibly TRBD2 (6 bases). This CDR3 is built from 15 residues. Germline loops: CDR1 SGHNT, CDR2 YYREEE (reference sequence). V lost 2 bases to trimming and J lost 4 bases, with 12 bases between them. CDR3 DNA: TGTGCCAGCAGCTTCGGGGGATTGGGCACCGGGGAGCTGTTTTTT. Translation: CASSFGGLGTGELFF.